This TCR beta chain came from a study of blood T cell repertoires in COVID-19. Across the whole study: Sample material is recorded as cDNA or gDNA derived from T cells, B-cell-depleted T cells, or PBMCs.

The V end lost 6 bases, the J end lost 1 base, and 10 bases lay between the germline ends. The CDR3 is made up of 14 amino acids. Per germline, CDR1 MNHEY and CDR2 SVGAGI. As handled by the study authors: How many nucleated cells were present was estimated from reference gene primer amplification. Assay: immunoSEQ multiplex PCR; the TCRdb copy retains only in-frame clones and omits some. D and trimming were read from the DNA, whereas the V and J calls and clone size are those reported in that table. The sample holds 250,000 to 300,000 clones; about 86% are singletons and the top ten take about 5.7%. The J gene is TRBJ1-5, the V gene TRBV6-5; tentative D call: TRBD1 (6 bases). The sequencing sample was made of peripheral blood. The receptor was derived from an older man with acute or convalescent COVID-19. The CDR3: CASRPGQSNQPQHF. The CDR3 nucleotides read TGTGCCAGCAGACCCGGACAGAGCAATCAGCCCCAGCATTTT.